A selection of T cell receptor beta chains follows, all from one sample in a study of blood T cell repertoires in COVID-19. Method: immunoSEQ multiplex PCR; TCRdb's copy keeps in-frame clones and lacks some. This table holds over 80,000 clones, around 67% found once. The specimen was peripheral blood. The receptors stem from a man aged 65 to 79 with COVID-19, enrolled during active disease. Each CDR3 is given with its conserved first and last residue. A D gene is named only where the DNA matches it firmly. The listing skips clone size in some rows; elsewhere it reads once, few, many or a size class.

size: -
D: -
J: TRBJ2-2
V: TRBV7-9
CDR3: CASGGPNTGELFF
DNA: TGTGCCAGCGGCGGGCCCAACACCGGGGAGCTGTTTTTT

size: -
D: TRBD2
J: TRBJ2-1
V: TRBV4-2
CDR3: CASSGQGGLAVISSYNEQFF
DNA: TGTGCCAGCAGCGGCCAAGGAGGACTAGCGGTTATCAGCTCCTACAATGAGCAGTTCTTC

size: -
D: TRBD2
J: TRBJ2-2
V: TRBV4-3
CDR3: CASSQASLAGGPAGELFF
DNA: TGCGCCAGCAGCCAAGCATCCCTAGCGGGAGGGCCTGCCGGGGAGCTGTTTTTT

size: few
D: -
J: TRBJ2-2
V: TRBV28
CDR3: CASKQGNTGELFF
DNA: TGTGCCAGCAAACAGGGGAACACCGGGGAGCTGTTTTTT

size: few
D: -
J: TRBJ1-1
V: TRBV28
CDR3: CASLGGVNTEAFF
DNA: TGTGCCAGCCTAGGGGGGGTGAACACTGAAGCTTTCTTT

size: -
D: TRBD2
J: TRBJ2-2
V: TRBV19
CDR3: CASSIFGTTPGELFF
DNA: TGTGCCAGTAGTATCTTTGGGACTACCCCCGGGGAGCTGTTTTTT

size: -
D: -
J: TRBJ1-1
V: TRBV5-6
CDR3: CASSLDRTEAFF
DNA: TGTGCCAGCAGCTTGGATCGCACTGAAGCTTTCTTT

size: -
D: TRBD2
J: TRBJ2-1
V: TRBV28
CDR3: CASSPAGGRNEQFF
DNA: TGTGCCAGCAGCCCAGCGGGAGGCCGGAATGAGCAGTTCTTC

size: -
D: TRBD1
J: TRBJ2-6
V: TRBV9
CDR3: CASSVDRESGANVLTF
DNA: TGTGCCAGCAGCGTGGACAGGGAATCTGGGGCCAACGTCCTGACTTTC

size: few
D: TRBD2
J: TRBJ2-4
V: TRBV4-2
CDR3: CASSQDRERGKNIQYF
DNA: TGTGCCAGCAGCCAAGATAGGGAGCGGGGCAAAAACATTCAGTACTTC

size: few
D: TRBD1
J: TRBJ1-2
V: TRBV27
CDR3: CASSSETGSYGYTF
DNA: TGTGCCAGCAGTTCGGAGACAGGGTCCTATGGCTACACCTTC

size: -
D: -
J: TRBJ1-1
V: TRBV11-3
CDR3: CASSSGGDTEAFF
DNA: TGTGCCAGCAGCTCCGGGGGTGACACTGAAGCTTTCTTT

size: -
D: TRBD2
J: TRBJ2-3
V: TRBV3-1/TRBV3-2
CDR3: CASSQVKAGGLDTQYF
DNA: TGTGCCAGCAGCCAAGTTAAAGCGGGAGGATTAGATACGCAGTATTTT

size: few
D: -
J: TRBJ1-2
V: TRBV27
CDR3: CASSLNVVYGYTF
DNA: TGTGCCAGCAGTTTAAATGTAGTCTATGGCTACACCTTC

size: -
D: -
J: TRBJ2-3
V: TRBV5-6
CDR3: CASSPGGSSTDTQYF
DNA: TGTGCCAGCAGCCCCGGGGGATCCAGCACAGATACGCAGTATTTT

size: medium-sized
D: -
J: TRBJ2-7
V: TRBV2
CDR3: CASSRPTRSYEQYF
DNA: TGTGCCAGCAGTAGACCCACTAGAAGCTACGAGCAGTACTTC

size: -
D: TRBD2
J: TRBJ2-4
V: TRBV7-2
CDR3: CASSSLAGGNIQYF
DNA: TGTGCCAGCAGCTCTCTAGCGGGAGGGAACATTCAGTACTTC

size: -
D: -
J: TRBJ2-7
V: TRBV28
CDR3: CASSNIAAEYF
DNA: TGTGCCAGCAGCAATATTGCGGCCGAGTACTTC

size: -
D: TRBD1
J: TRBJ1-1
V: TRBV12-3/TRBV12-4
CDR3: CASSIQGEGEAFF
DNA: TGTGCCAGCAGTATCCAGGGGGAAGGTGAAGCTTTCTTT

size: -
D: TRBD2
J: TRBJ2-1
V: TRBV7-2
CDR3: CASSTTGLAADEQFF
DNA: TGTGCCAGCAGCACAACGGGACTAGCGGCCGATGAGCAGTTCTTC

size: -
D: TRBD1
J: TRBJ1-3
V: TRBV7-2
CDR3: CASSPRTGGVSTGNTIYF
DNA: TGTGCCAGCAGCCCACGGACAGGGGGAGTGTCGACTGGAAACACCATATATTTT

size: -
D: -
J: TRBJ2-2
V: TRBV24-1
CDR3: CATSDLQTRNTGELFF
DNA: TGTGCCACCAGTGATTTACAGACAAGGAATACCGGGGAGCTGTTTTTT